This T cell receptor (beta chain) was captured in a study of shared clonotypes between healthy human individuals. Turning to the study itself: The study drew on two women and a few men aged 18 to 49 as donors. Study-level findings and limits: Rarefaction showed sorted-subset sequencing was incomplete despite large depth. Sequencing depth was expected to affect clonotype sharing among donors.

Assay execution proceeded at the deep level. The data were produced by immunoSEQ multiplex PCR, yet TCRdb's version contains in-frame clones alone and is incomplete. The table records hundreds of thousands of clones, about 90% of them present only once. Naive CD8 cells lacked CD45RO and underwent positive selection for CCR7, leaving out terminally differentiated effector memory CD45RA+ cells. Comment on this clone: As yet, its antigen is unknown.

This CDR3 has 15 amino acids. J was trimmed by 4 bases and V by 2 bases; bases with no gene match: 5. CDR1 SEHNR and CDR2 FQNEAQ come from the germline V gene (reference sequence). The chain links TRBV7-9 to TRBJ2-5, with 9 bases that match TRBD1. The receptor comes from a man aged 30 to 45 in good health. Sequencing used naive CD8+ T cells sorted from blood. The CDR3 DNA sequence: TGTGCCAGCAGCTTATGGGGACAGGGTGGAGAGACCCAGTACTTC. Translated, it gives CASSLWGQGGETQYF.